This T cell receptor (beta chain) was identified during a study of PD-1 blockade in mismatch repair-deficient tumors (dated by TCRdb to the late 2010s). Study-level background: Between September 2013 and September 2016, the trial enrolled fewer than 95 consecutive patients with about a dozen mismatch repair-deficient cancer types, every one of whom had been previously treated and was progressing. Tumor-associated T cell clones were tracked in the peripheral blood of patients responding to PD-1 blockade by deep sequencing of TCR CDR3 regions.

The method was the immunoSEQ multiplex PCR assay. This is the immuneACCESS table as TCRdb keeps it, with only in-frame sequences that have V and J called. A part of the clones is gone; compared with another copy, unresolved V genes explain less than half, and the rest is unexplained. The sample has about 84,000 clones on record, about 85% of them singletons. About 2.4% of the sample is held by the ten biggest clonotypes. Compared with germline, V lacks 0 bases and J lacks 5 bases; bases without a gene match: 7. As encoded in the germline V gene, CDR1 is MNHNS while CDR2 is SASEGT. From its cysteine to its phenylalanine, the CDR3 spans 16 amino acids. This entry keeps only the CDR3 DNA: 48 bases, framed from base 1. General findings and caveats noted by the study authors: Rapid expansion after pembrolizumab followed by contraction, generally before radiologic responses, was shown by tumor-resident clones, which were often undetectable in blood before treatment.

For this clone: Its antigen is currently not known. Base qualities are missing; no much larger clone stands one base away.

The time point label of this sample denotes: peripheral blood 12 weeks after first pembrolizumab dose. For every enrolled patient, mismatch repair deficiency was confirmed by either polymerase chain reaction or immunohistochemistry. TCR sequencing was carried out for three patients who responded to pembrolizumab therapy. The phase II trial prospectively evaluated PD-1 blockade with pembrolizumab in advanced mismatch repair-deficient cancers, independent of tissue of origin. Peripheral blood T cell samples were serially collected before and at multiple times after PD-1 blockade was started. The timing of each blood sample was reported as weeks after the first dose of pembrolizumab.

This receptor was identified in an adult with mismatch repair-deficient cancer. Here the sequenced sample was peripheral blood, taken 12 weeks after starting pembrolizumab. This chain is built from TRBV6-1 and TRBJ2-3, and TRBD2 matches 8 of the central bases. This receptor carries the CDR3 CASSEAPAGVIDTQYF. In nucleotides, the sequence is TGTGCCAGCAGTGAAGCGCCAGCGGGAGTTATAGATACGCAGTATTTT.